The sequence of this TCR beta chain was determined in a study of cytomegalovirus exposure and HLA in healthy donors. The V end was cut by 3 bases, the J end by 3 bases, with 5 bases between. CDR1 is SGHNT, CDR2 YENEEA, per germline. This CDR3 has 13 amino acids. PCR was performed using 60 Vbeta and 13 Jbeta primers. TCRdb keeps only in-frame clones here, not all; method: immunoSEQ multiplex PCR. The sample consists of about 78,000 clones, about 80% of them appearing once. This TCR was sampled from a man in his fifties or sixties in good health and CMV-seropositive. Sequencing used PBMCs. The chain links TRBV11-3 to TRBJ2-2; D is unclear. The CDR3 DNA sequence: TGTGCCAGCAGCTTCGCGGACACCGGGGAGCTGTTTTTT. This gives the protein CASSFADTGELFF.